What follows describes a single T cell receptor beta chain. Data came from immunoSEQ multiplex PCR; TCRdb stores just in-frame clones and leaves some out. The repertoire consists of 75,000 to 85,000 clones, with around 86% occurring once and the leading ten covering 2% to 2.5%. This entry comes from a study of glioma-infiltrating T cells after dendritic cell vaccination. Overall study: Autologous tumor lysate was loaded overnight onto monocyte-derived dendritic cells grown seven to eight days with IL-4 and GM-CSF.

The sample's time point: after dendritic cell vaccination, including at tumor progression/relapse. All glioblastoma patients lacked an isocitrate dehydrogenase mutation. Germline assignment: CDR1 SGHRS and CDR2 YFSETQ. The CDR3 totals 15 residues. V was trimmed by 0 bases and J by 0 bases, leaving 8 bases between them. This specimen was blood, taken after dendritic cell vaccination. The clonotype was recovered from a human donor with glioblastoma. The J gene is TRBJ2-3, the V gene TRBV5-1; D may be TRBD2 (6 bases). CDR3 protein: CASSLEGTSTDTQYF. Here the CDR3 DNA reads TGCGCCAGCAGCTTGGAGGGGACTAGCACAGATACGCAGTATTTT.